The 20 T cell receptor beta chains reported below all come from one sample, sequenced in a study of control samples from healthy donors and cancer patients. Sequencing was performed with immunoSEQ multiplex PCR; in TCRdb, only in-frame clones are kept and a portion is missing. The table includes tens of thousands of clones, roughly nine tenths detected once. Sample: blood. These receptors were taken from a woman in her 70s in good health.

This sequence joins TRBV6-6 and TRBJ1-1; the D gene is possibly TRBD1 (5 bases). CDR1 and CDR2 (germline): MNHNY, SVGAGI (reference sequence). The V and J ends lost 2 bases and 1 base respectively, with 14 bases between them. The CDR3 covers 16 residues. CDR3 sequence reads: CASSYPPDSSNTEAFF. CDR3 coding DNA: TGTGCCAGCAGTTACCCCCCCGACAGTTCGAACACTGAAGCTTTCTTT.

This clone has a single count. The chain employs TRBV19 and TRBJ1-5; D unclear. Trimming cost V 9 bases and J 2 bases, with 20 bases left between them. Germline V gene data show CDR1 as LNHDA and CDR2 as SQIVND (reference sequence). This CDR3 has 16 amino acids. The CDR3 nucleotides are TGTGCCAGCCAGGATCAAATGGGATCCGGCAATCAGCCCCAGCATTTT. It yields the protein CASQDQMGSGNQPQHF.

V is TRBV5-4 and J is TRBJ1-2; 10 bases are a match to TRBD1. V shed 5 bases, J shed 4 bases, and the junction held 11 bases outside the gene matches. The V gene's germline CDR1 is SGHNT and CDR2 YYREEE (reference sequence). The CDR3 loop spans 16 amino acids. DNA of the CDR3: TGTGCCAGCAGTTTAGGCAGACAGGGGGCGAGCTATGGCTACACCTTC. Amino acid sequence: CASSLGRQGASYGYTF.

V usage is TRBV30 and J usage is TRBJ1-1; D ambiguous. CDR3 length: 13 amino acids. Germline lookup yields CDR1 GTSNPN and CDR2 SVGIG (reference sequence). V was cut by 0 bases and J by 5 bases, with 10 bases left in between. Here the CDR3 reads CAWSVAGGTEAFF. DNA for the CDR3: TGTGCCTGGAGTGTAGCGGGTGGGACTGAAGCTTTCTTT. The full variable domain, rest sourced from reference TRBV30 and TRBJ1-1, is SQTIHQWPATLVQPVGSPLSLECTVEGTSNPNLYWYRQAAGRGLQLLFYSVGIGQISSEVPQNLSASRPQDRQFILSSKKLLLSDSGFYLCAWSVAGGTEAFFGQGTRLTVV.

This sequence joins TRBV6-2 or TRBV6-3 and TRBJ2-2, with 14 bases aligning to TRBD2. Losses at the gene ends were 6 bases for V and 7 bases for J; bases not matched to a gene: 16. Germline CDR1 and CDR2: MNHEY and SVGEGT. The CDR3 extends over 19 amino acids. The CDR3 DNA reads TGTGCCAGCAGCCCGGACAACAAGGGACTAGCGGGAGTCGACGGGGAGCTGTTTTTT. This encodes CASSPDNKGLAGVDGELFF.

By sample share, this clone is medium-sized (0.01 to 0.1%). The CDR3 spells CASSINVRGYFGYTF. CDR3 sequence (DNA): TGTGCCAGTAGTATCAACGTCAGAGGGTATTTCGGCTACACCTTC. V and J are TRBV19 and TRBJ1-2; D call uncertain. V dropped 3 bases and J dropped 8 bases, with 19 bases sitting between them. There are 15 residues in the CDR3. Looked up from germline, CDR1 is LNHDA and CDR2 is SQIVND (reference sequence).

The chain combines TRBV30 with TRBJ1-6; tentative D call: TRBD1 (5 bases). The CDR3 is 14 amino acids. Germline assignment: CDR1 GTSNPN and CDR2 SVGIG (reference sequence). Trimming took 5 bases from V and 6 from J, leaving 14 bases between them. The chain's CDR3 is CAWAPGPVNSPLHF. CDR3 in DNA: TGTGCCTGGGCCCCGGGACCGGTTAATTCACCCCTCCACTTT.

This clone has a handful of counts. The chain has TRBV10-3 and TRBJ2-3; possibly TRBD1 for D (6 bases). The CDR3 loop spans 14 amino acids. The ends were cut back, 8 bases at V and 2 bases at J, with 14 bases in the middle. The V gene's germline CDR1 is ENHRY and CDR2 SYGVKD. CDR3: CAIGMGTNTDTQYF. The CDR3 DNA is TGTGCCATCGGGATGGGGACAAACACAGATACGCAGTATTTT.

The chain is built from TRBV9 and TRBJ1-1, with unresolved D. The V and J ends lost 3 bases and 0 bases respectively, with 9 bases between them. The CDR3 consists of 14 residues. CDR1 and CDR2 (germline): SGDLS, YYNGEE. CDR3 loop: CASSADRLNTEAFF. In DNA, the CDR3 is TGTGCCAGCAGCGCGGACCGATTGAACACTGAAGCTTTCTTT.

The chain links TRBV6-5 to TRBJ2-5, with 14 nucleotides matching TRBD2. Germline V gene sequence: CDR1 MNHEY, CDR2 SVGAGI. The CDR3 loop spans 15 amino acids. Unmatched junction bases numbered 14, after V lost 7 bases and J lost 13 bases. As DNA, the CDR3 is TGTGCCAGCACCCCAGCTGGGACTAGCGGGGGCCGGGGGTACTTC. Encoded protein: CASTPAGTSGGRGYF.

CDR3 DNA: TGTGCCAGCAGCCCGGTCGCGGGAAGGGGCGCTGGCACAGATACGCAGTATTTT. Its translation: CASSPVAGRGAGTDTQYF. The chain is built from TRBV5-5 and TRBJ2-3; D is possibly TRBD2 (6 bases). Trimming stripped 4 bases from V and 1 base from J, with 22 bases between. Germline values: CDR1 SGHKS, CDR2 YYEKEE (reference sequence). The length of the CDR3 is 18 residues.

The chain links TRBV19 to TRBJ1-4, with D hard to call. The CDR3 has 15 residues. The V and J ends lost 9 bases and 3 bases respectively, with 17 bases between them. Germline CDR1 is LNHDA and CDR2 is SQIVND (reference sequence). The CDR3 reads CASRRFQTANEKLFF. The CDR3 DNA reads as TGTGCCAGCCGTCGCTTTCAGACTGCTAATGAAAAACTGTTTTTT.

The sample holds a few counts of this clone. The chain uses TRBV30 and TRBJ1-4; perhaps TRBD1 as D (5 bases). CDR1 is GTSNPN and CDR2 is SVGIG in the germline V gene (reference sequence). V shed 2 bases and J shed 0 bases, with 10 bases lying between them. The CDR3 has 15 amino acids. CDR3 residues: CAWSPGTATNEKLFF. The CDR3 DNA is TGTGCCTGGAGTCCCGGGACGGCAACTAATGAAAAACTGTTTTTT.

The V gene is TRBV14, the J gene TRBJ2-1, with D tentatively TRBD1 or TRBD2 (5 bases each). Germline V CDR1 and CDR2: SGHDN, FVKESK. The CDR3 loop spans 15 amino acids. Trimming removed 4 bases from V and 7 bases from J, with 17 bases in between. CDR3 sequence (DNA): TGTGCCAGCAGCCCTGTCGAGGGGCCGATGAATGAGCAGTTCTTC. Translation: CASSPVEGPMNEQFF.

This rearrangement joins TRBV20-1 to TRBJ1-2, with no clear D. The ends were cut back, 3 bases at V and 3 bases at J, with 11 bases in the middle. The germline CDR1 and CDR2 sequences are DFQATT and SNEGSKA (reference sequence). This CDR3 region has 13 residues. The CDR3 DNA sequence: TGCAGTGCTAGTAACCCCGGGGACTATGGCTACACCTTC. Amino acids: CSASNPGDYGYTF.

This chain uses TRBV7-9 with TRBJ1-1; D is unresolved. Trimming took off 1 base at V and 0 bases at J, with 6 bases between the two ends. CDR3 length equals 14 residues. Germline CDR1 SEHNR, CDR2 FQNEAQ (reference sequence). The CDR3 reads CASSLGNVNTEAFF. For the CDR3, the DNA is TGTGCCAGCAGCTTAGGGAATGTGAACACTGAAGCTTTCTTT. Complete variable domain (other parts from reference TRBV7-9 and TRBJ1-1): DTGVSQNPRHKITKRGQNVTFRCDPISEHNRLYWYRQTLGQGPEFLTYFQNEAQLEKSRLLSDRFSAERPKGSFSTLEIQRTEQGDSAMYLCASSLGNVNTEAFFGQGTRLTVV.

J is TRBJ2-2 and V is TRBV19; tentative D call: TRBD1 (5 bases). Trimming stripped 5 bases from V and 0 bases from J, with 13 bases between. Germline CDR1 LNHDA, CDR2 SQIVND (reference sequence). The CDR3 has 16 residues. DNA of the CDR3: TGTGCCAGTAGTGGTGGACACAGCGCGAACACCGGGGAGCTGTTTTTT. It specifies CASSGGHSANTGELFF.

CDR3 sequence reads: CASSGRATTFTGELFF. CDR3 in DNA: TGTGCCAGTAGTGGCAGGGCCACAACGTTCACCGGGGAGCTGTTTTTT. This chain joins TRBV19 and TRBJ2-2, with a weak D call TRBD1 (5 bases). V was trimmed by 5 bases and J by 4 bases, leaving 17 bases between them. Germline CDR1 and CDR2: LNHDA and SQIVND (reference sequence). CDR3 length equals 16 residues.

The chain has TRBV7-8 and TRBJ1-1; 9 nucleotides line up with TRBD1. The CDR3 is made up of 15 amino acids. CDR1 SGHVS and CDR2 FQNEAQ come from the germline V gene. V lost 6 bases, J lost 7 bases, and 12 bases stayed unmatched. In nucleotides, the CDR3 is TGTGCCAGCAGTTCCGGGACAGGGTATAGGGATGAAGCTTTCTTT. Amino acids: CASSSGTGYRDEAFF.

This clone was found a few times. As DNA, the CDR3 is TGTGCCAGCAGCCAAGGGAAGGGCTACGAGCAGTACTTC. The encoded protein is CASSQGKGYEQYF. This sequence joins TRBV3-1 (or the pseudogene TRBV3-2) and TRBJ2-7; D gene uncertain. V dropped 1 base and J dropped 3 bases, with 7 bases sitting between them. The length of the CDR3 is 13 residues. The germline V gene encodes CDR1 LGHDT and CDR2 YNNKEL (reference sequence).